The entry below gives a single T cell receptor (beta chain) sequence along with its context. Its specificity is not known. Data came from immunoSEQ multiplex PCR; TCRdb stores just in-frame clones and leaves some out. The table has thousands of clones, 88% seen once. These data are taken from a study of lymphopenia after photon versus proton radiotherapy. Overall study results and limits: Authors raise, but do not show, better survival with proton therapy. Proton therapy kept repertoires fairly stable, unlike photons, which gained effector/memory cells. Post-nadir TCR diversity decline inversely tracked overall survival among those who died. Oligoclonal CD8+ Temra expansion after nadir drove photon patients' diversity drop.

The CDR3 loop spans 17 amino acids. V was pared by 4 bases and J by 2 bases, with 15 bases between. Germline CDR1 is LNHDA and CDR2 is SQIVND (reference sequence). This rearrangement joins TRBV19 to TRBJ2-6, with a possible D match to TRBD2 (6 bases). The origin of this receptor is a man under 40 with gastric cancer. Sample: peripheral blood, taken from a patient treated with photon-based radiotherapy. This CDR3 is CASSRTLARAGANVLTF. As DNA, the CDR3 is TGTGCCAGTAGTAGGACACTAGCTAGAGCTGGGGCCAACGTCCTGACTTTC.